Below, 14 T cell receptor beta chains from the same sample are listed, as sequenced in a study of blood T cell repertoires in COVID-19. Sequencing was performed with immunoSEQ multiplex PCR; in TCRdb, only in-frame clones are kept and a portion is missing. The sample has 400,000 or so clones; over 85% are singletons. The sample comprised peripheral blood. Source of these receptors: a man aged 18 to 29 with COVID-19, enrolled during active disease.

The CDR3 spells CASSVRDRGNSPLHF. CDR3 in DNA: TGTGCCAGCTCAGTCCGGGACAGGGGGAATTCACCCCTCCACTTT. The V and J genes are TRBV18 and TRBJ1-6; 11 bases map to TRBD1. The CDR3 spans 15 residues. Looked up from germline, CDR1 is KGHSH and CDR2 is LQKENI. Trimming took 5 bases from V and 7 from J; bases not matched to a gene: 4.

The rearrangement links TRBV5-5 to TRBJ2-7, with 10 bases that match TRBD2. V lost 1 base, J lost 3 bases, and 1 base stayed unmatched. CDR1 and CDR2 (germline): SGHKS, YYEKEE (reference sequence). The CDR3 runs 14 residues. CDR3 protein: CASSLTSGVYEQYF. The CDR3 bases are TGTGCCAGCAGCTTGACTAGCGGGGTCTACGAGCAGTACTTC.

V is TRBV30 and J is TRBJ1-3; TRBD1 is a possible D gene (5 bases). This CDR3 is 13 amino acids long. Trimming pared 4 bases from V and 0 bases from J, leaving 7 bases between. Per germline, CDR1 GTSNPN and CDR2 SVGIG (reference sequence). The chain's CDR3 is CAWNGGSGNTIYF. CDR3 DNA: TGTGCCTGGAACGGGGGCTCTGGAAACACCATATATTTT.

The chain combines TRBV5-1 with TRBJ1-4, with D perhaps matching TRBD1 (5 bases). The CDR3 has 14 amino acids. Germline V gene data show CDR1 as SGHRS and CDR2 as YFSETQ. Trimming took off 4 bases at V and 8 bases at J, with 15 bases between the two ends. The CDR3 protein is CASSRGLRGEKLFF. The DNA of the CDR3 is TGCGCCAGCAGCAGGGGACTGCGGGGGGAAAAACTGTTTTTT.

This sequence joins TRBV19 and TRBJ2-1; TRBD1 might be the D (6 bases). This CDR3 spans 14 amino acids. Trimming shortened V by 10 bases and J by 4 bases, and 17 bases separated the two germline ends. Germline V CDR1 and CDR2: LNHDA, SQIVND (reference sequence). The DNA of the CDR3 is TGTGCCACGAAACGTGGGGGCCTTTACAATGAGCAGTTCTTC. Protein sequence: CATKRGGLYNEQFF. The complete variable domain, with remaining parts taken from reference TRBV19 and TRBJ2-1, reads DGGITQSPKYLFRKEGQNVTLSCEQNLNHDAMYWYRQDPGQGLRLIYYSQIVNDFQKGDIAEGYSVSREKKESFPLTVTSAQKNPTAFYLCATKRGGLYNEQFFGPGTRLTVL.

The gene calls are TRBV11-2 and TRBJ2-5, with 10 bases lining up with TRBD1. Germline CDR1 is SGHAT and CDR2 is FQNNGV. After removal of 3 bases from V and 5 bases from J, the junction contained 6 bases not matched to a gene. This CDR3 contains 15 residues. Here the CDR3 DNA reads TGTGCCAGCAGCTTGGGAGACAGGGGGCATGAGACCCAGTACTTC. Amino acids: CASSLGDRGHETQYF.

The chain carries TRBV20-1 and TRBJ2-7, with 7 bases that match TRBD2. After removal of 3 bases from V and 5 bases from J, the junction contained 13 bases not matched to a gene. CDR3 length equals 15 residues. Looked up from germline, CDR1 is DFQATT and CDR2 is SNEGSKA (reference sequence). CDR3 DNA sequence: TGCAGTGCTAGTCCTGGGCTAGCGGTAGAAAACGAGCAGTACTTC. Encoded protein: CSASPGLAVENEQYF.

The gene calls are TRBV6-2 or TRBV6-3 and TRBJ2-2; maybe TRBD2 (5 bases). V lost 2 bases to trimming and J lost 8 bases, with 15 bases between them. The germline V gene has CDR1 MNHEY and CDR2 SVGEGT. The CDR3 covers 15 residues. CDR3 protein: CASSYNGERRGELFF. The CDR3 nucleotides are TGTGCCAGCAGTTACAACGGGGAGCGGAGGGGGGAGCTGTTTTTT.

The J gene is TRBJ2-7, the V gene TRBV11-2; 8 bases agree with TRBD1. Germline values: CDR1 SGHAT, CDR2 FQNNGV. With V trimmed by 5 bases and J by 3 bases, 12 bases remained unmatched. The CDR3 sequence is 16 residues long. This CDR3 is CASSQSYGQGLYEQYF. The DNA of the CDR3 is TGTGCCAGCAGCCAATCGTATGGACAGGGCCTCTACGAGCAGTACTTC.

The chain recombines TRBV5-4 with TRBJ2-1; unclear D gene. V lost 4 bases, J lost 5 bases, and 10 bases lay in between. CDR1 SGHNT and CDR2 YYREEE come from the germline V gene (reference sequence). This CDR3 region has 13 residues. The CDR3 nucleotides read TGTGCCAGCAGCGACCAGGTTGACAATGAGCAGTTCTTC. Translated, it gives CASSDQVDNEQFF.

This rearrangement joins TRBV2 to TRBJ1-5, with a weak D call TRBD1 (6 bases). V was shortened by 8 bases and J by 5 bases, with 19 bases between the two germline ends. Germline assignment: CDR1 SNHLY and CDR2 FYNNEI. This CDR3 is built from 15 residues. The DNA for the CDR3 is TGTGCCAGCGGTGGCTCCGGGACACCATATCAGCCCCAGCATTTT. Amino acid sequence: CASGGSGTPYQPQHF.

This clone was observed a few times. V usage is TRBV5-1 and J usage is TRBJ2-5, with TRBD1 matching 7 bases. Germline V gene sequence: CDR1 SGHRS, CDR2 YFSETQ. Losses at the gene ends were 4 bases for V and 2 bases for J; bases not matched to a gene: 5. The length of the CDR3 is 14 residues. The CDR3 loop is CASSVQGWQETQYF. The CDR3 DNA follows: TGCGCCAGCAGCGTACAGGGGTGGCAAGAGACCCAGTACTTC. The full variable domain, with the rest looked up from reference TRBV5-1 and TRBJ2-5, is KAGVTQTPRYLIKTRGQQVTLSCSPISGHRSVSWYQQTPGQGLQFLFEYFSETQRNKGNFPGRFSGRQFSNSRSEMNVSTLELGDSALYLCASSVQGWQETQYFGPGTRLLVL.

This rearrangement joins TRBV2 to TRBJ2-5; perhaps TRBD1 as D (6 bases). CDR3 length: 14 amino acids. The V gene lost 6 bases and the J gene lost 2 bases, with 13 bases spanning the gap. Germline values: CDR1 SNHLY, CDR2 FYNNEI. DNA of the CDR3: TGTGCCAGCAGAAAGGACAGACTGCAAGAGACCCAGTACTTC. It codes for CASRKDRLQETQYF.

J is TRBJ2-2 and V is TRBV12-3 or TRBV12-4, with a tentative D call TRBD2 (5 bases). The germline V and J ends were trimmed by 7 bases and 5 bases, with 11 bases remaining between them. The CDR3 runs 13 residues. CDR3 amino acids: CASTAGRTGELFF. Here the CDR3 DNA reads TGTGCCAGCACCGCGGGTCGTACCGGGGAGCTGTTTTTT.